The sequence of this T cell receptor beta chain was determined in a study of Graves' ophthalmopathy and Graves' hyperthyroidism. Study observations and caveats: In blood appeared most of the expanded thyroid clonotypes whose frequency exceeded 0.001. The model predicted ophthalmopathy progression with roughly 70% sensitivity and approximately 72% specificity. Ophthalmopathy cases were distinguished from stable hyperthyroidism by a 13-signature model, reaching about 91% sensitivity and around 83% specificity.

Amplification of the TCR beta CDR3 regions used RNA transcripts (as template). The workflow started with a first-round RT-PCR run with HTBI primers and then moved on to a second-round multiplex PCR. Via MiXCR, TCRdb re-called the multiplex PCR reads, giving one row per CDR3 protein. Of approximately 640,000 distinct CDR3 sequences in the sample, 35% to 45% were seen once. With 7 bases removed from V and 3 bases from J, the gap between germline ends came to 6 bases. In germline, CDR1 is LNHDA, CDR2 SQIVND (reference sequence). This CDR3 region has 11 residues. This clonotype has just a few counts. The antigen is not known.

This clonotype was obtained from an adult man with Graves' ophthalmopathy. The sample comprised peripheral blood. The chain is built from TRBV19 and TRBJ2-5; unclear D gene. The CDR3 region is CASKIEETQYF. The DNA for the CDR3 is TGTGCCAGTAAAATAGAAGAGACCCAGTACTTC.